These 22 T cell receptor beta chains were sequenced from one sample in a study of blood T cell repertoires in COVID-19. Generated by immunoSEQ multiplex PCR, the TCRdb table keeps only in-frame clones and is missing some. The sample lists about 77,000 clones; 90% were seen once. Material for sequencing was peripheral blood. These receptors were taken from a woman older than 75 with active or convalescent COVID-19.

This chain uses TRBV6-5 with TRBJ2-3; 10 positions agree with TRBD1. The CDR3 has 15 residues. Trimming took 7 bases from V and 2 from J; bases not matched to a gene: 6. From germline, CDR1 is MNHEY and CDR2 SVGAGI. The chain's CDR3 is CASMKRQGATDTQYF. The DNA for the CDR3 is TGTGCCAGCATGAAGCGACAGGGGGCCACAGATACGCAGTATTTT.

This clone was detected only a few times. This chain joins TRBV6-1 and TRBJ2-5, with 7 bases matching TRBD2. Germline V gene lookup returns CDR1 MNHNS and CDR2 SASEGT. J lost 4 bases, V lost 3 bases, and 5 bases had no gene match. This CDR3 region has 14 residues. The CDR3: CASSEPGEGETQYF. The DNA for the CDR3 is TGTGCCAGCAGTGAGCCCGGGGAGGGAGAGACCCAGTACTTC.

The V and J genes are TRBV27 and TRBJ1-1; possible D gene TRBD1, 5 bases. Trimming took off 3 bases at V and 9 bases at J, with 14 bases between the two ends. The CDR3 has 13 amino acids. CDR1 is MNHEY, CDR2 SMNVEV, per germline (reference sequence). The CDR3 reads CASSLMGGRQAFF. The DNA for the CDR3 is TGTGCCAGCAGTTTGATGGGGGGTCGCCAAGCTTTCTTT.

V usage is TRBV4-1 and J usage is TRBJ2-6; TRBD1 aligns across 9 bases. V dropped 6 bases and J dropped 0; count of bases not matched to a gene: 6. The germline CDR1 and CDR2 sequences are MGHRA and YSYEKL. There are 17 residues in the CDR3. CDR3 residues: CASRRATGGSGANVLTF. The CDR3 region has the DNA TGCGCCAGCAGACGAGCGACAGGGGGCTCTGGGGCCAACGTCCTGACTTTC.

This chain connects TRBV7-8 to TRBJ1-2; D call uncertain. Per germline, CDR1 SGHVS and CDR2 FQNEAQ. This CDR3 is 16 amino acids long. V was cut by 1 base and J by 0 bases, with 12 bases left in between. DNA for the CDR3: TGTGCCAGCAGCTTAGTTAGCGGACGAGCTAACTATGGCTACACCTTC. Translation gives CASSLVSGRANYGYTF.

This chain uses TRBV24-1 with TRBJ2-3; 7 bases align to TRBD1. J gave up 2 bases and V 4 bases, and 11 bases lay outside the gene matches. Germline CDR1 is KGHDR and CDR2 is SFDVKD. This CDR3 spans 17 amino acids. The CDR3 sequence is CATSDPLQGWNTDTQYF. The DNA for the CDR3 is TGTGCCACCAGTGACCCCCTACAGGGGTGGAACACAGATACGCAGTATTTT.

This clone was detected once. This chain links TRBV7-9 with TRBJ2-2; 7 bases match TRBD1. After removal of 0 bases from V and 3 bases from J, the junction contained 4 bases not matched to a gene. CDR3 length equals 16 residues. Germline lookup yields CDR1 SEHNR and CDR2 FQNEAQ (reference sequence). Written as DNA, the CDR3 is TGTGCCAGCAGCTTAGCCACAGGGGCGGACACCGGGGAGCTGTTTTTT. It is translated as CASSLATGADTGELFF. The full variable domain, completed using reference TRBV7-9 and TRBJ2-2, is DTGVSQNPRHKITKRGQNVTFRCDPISEHNRLYWYRQTLGQGPEFLTYFQNEAQLEKSRLLSDRFSAERPKGSFSTLEIQRTEQGDSAMYLCASSLATGADTGELFFGEGSRLTVL.

V gene TRBV5-5 combines with J gene TRBJ1-2; the match to TRBD1 covers 7 bases. The CDR3 contains 15 residues. With 2 bases clipped from V and 4 bases from J, the junction kept 8 bases outside the gene matches. Germline V gene sequence: CDR1 SGHKS, CDR2 YYEKEE (reference sequence). CDR3 bases: TGTGCCAGCAGCTTAGAGGGGGCGCGTACCTATGGCTACACCTTC. Translating gives CASSLEGARTYGYTF.

The chain recombines TRBV7-2 with TRBJ2-5, with 7 bases lining up with TRBD2. The CDR3 sequence is 15 residues long. CDR1 is SGHTA and CDR2 is FQGNSA in the germline V gene. The ends lost 5 bases at V and 7 bases at J; junction bases unmatched: 13. CDR3 DNA: TGTGCCAGCAGCCCCTTGAGTGCGGGGGTGGTGACCCAGTACTTC. Translation: CASSPLSAGVVTQYF.

A word on this clone: This sample includes further DNA sequences coding for the same CDR3. The chain carries TRBV7-2 and TRBJ2-1; TRBD2 might be the D (6 bases). The germline V gene has CDR1 SGHTA and CDR2 FQGNSA. The CDR3 has 14 residues. V was trimmed by 0 bases and J by 4 bases, leaving 7 bases between them. This CDR3 reads CASSLAGGYNEQFF. The CDR3 bases are TGTGCCAGCAGCTTAGCGGGGGGTTACAATGAGCAGTTCTTC.

V and J are TRBV23-1 and TRBJ1-4, with a weak D call TRBD1 (6 bases). TRBV23-1 is an ORF, and what it does is uncertain. Between the trimmed V and J ends, which lost 7 bases and 7 bases, there was a span of 19 bases. The CDR3 extends over 15 amino acids. CDR3 nucleotide sequence: TGCGCCAGCAAAGGGGGTCGGGGTCGCGGTGAAAAACTGTTTTTT. This translates into CASKGGRGRGEKLFF.

The chain couples TRBV23-1 to TRBJ1-2; the D is unclear. TRBV23-1 belongs to the ORF category, with a function that is uncertain. The CDR3 runs to 15 residues. Trimming removed 3 bases from V and 1 base from J, with 12 bases in between. CDR3 sequence reads: CASSHPRDLNYGYTF. The CDR3 bases are TGCGCCAGCAGTCACCCTAGAGATCTTAACTATGGCTACACCTTC.

The rearrangement uses TRBV6-9 and TRBJ1-2; 10 bases agree with TRBD1. Germline CDR1 reads MNHGY; CDR2 reads SVAAGI. The ends lost 4 bases at V and 0 bases at J; junction bases unmatched: 5. The CDR3 covers 16 residues. CDR3 sequence: CASSLDRGRSNYGYTF. In DNA form, the CDR3 reads TGTGCCAGCAGTTTAGACAGGGGGCGGTCTAACTATGGCTACACCTTC.

The CDR3 loop reads CASSLQSNTEAFF. DNA for the CDR3: TGTGCCAGCAGTTTACAATCGAACACTGAAGCTTTCTTT. The chain couples TRBV6-5 to TRBJ1-1, with D uncertain. Trimming cost V 4 bases and J 1 base, with 7 bases left between them. Germline V lookup: CDR1 MNHEY, CDR2 SVGAGI. This CDR3 is 13 amino acids long.

This sequence joins TRBV14 and TRBJ1-2, with 7 bases lining up with TRBD1. Germline lookup yields CDR1 SGHDN and CDR2 FVKESK. This CDR3 is built from 14 residues. Trimming at V came to 4 bases and at J to 2 bases, leaving 4 bases not matched to a gene. CDR3 loop: CASSPPGQNYGYTF. The CDR3 coding sequence is TGTGCCAGCAGCCCCCCGGGACAGAACTATGGCTACACCTTC.

This clone was found once. The V gene is TRBV25-1, the J gene TRBJ1-1; 7 bases are shared with TRBD1. There are 15 residues in the CDR3. Germline V CDR1 and CDR2: MGHDK, SYGVNS. The V and J ends lost 4 bases and 1 base, in that order; junction bases with no gene match: 6. CDR3 coding DNA: TGTGCCAGCAGTGCTTACAGGGGACAGAACACTGAAGCTTTCTTT. This gives the protein CASSAYRGQNTEAFF. Together with reference TRBV25-1 and TRBJ1-1, the CDR3 gives the full variable domain: EADIYQTPRYLVIGTGKKITLECSQTMGHDKMYWYQQDPGMELHLIHYSYGVNSTEKGDLSSESTVSRIRTEHFPLTLESARPSHTSQYLCASSAYRGQNTEAFFGQGTRLTVV.

J is TRBJ1-2 and V is TRBV2, with 9 bases identical to TRBD1. After removal of 6 bases from V and 4 bases from J, the junction contained 6 bases not matched to a gene. From germline, CDR1 is SNHLY and CDR2 FYNNEI. This CDR3 is 14 amino acids long. In DNA form, the CDR3 reads TGTGCCAGCAGCTCACAGGGGGCGGGCTATGGCTACACCTTC. It yields the protein CASSSQGAGYGYTF.

This clone came up a few times. The chain couples TRBV14 to TRBJ1-2; 9 positions agree with TRBD1. In germline, CDR1 is SGHDN, CDR2 FVKESK. The CDR3 is 14 amino acids. The trim removed 1 base at V and 8 bases at J, leaving 5 bases unmatched. The CDR3 bases are TGTGCCAGCAGCCAAGCCGGGACAGGGACGGGCTACACCTTC. Encoded protein: CASSQAGTGTGYTF.

The gene calls are TRBV5-4 and TRBJ2-6; D is uncertain. Trimming removed 0 bases at V and 3 bases at J, with 4 bases between. The CDR3 runs to 14 residues. Germline loops: CDR1 SGHNT, CDR2 YYREEE (reference sequence). The CDR3 loop reads CASSLVGGANVLTF. CDR3 nucleotides: TGTGCCAGCAGCTTGGTCGGTGGGGCCAACGTCCTGACTTTC.

The rearrangement uses TRBV6-1 and TRBJ1-2; D is possibly TRBD1 (5 bases). Looked up from germline, CDR1 is MNHNS and CDR2 is SASEGT. This CDR3 is built from 11 residues. The ends were cut back, 3 bases at V and 7 bases at J, with 6 bases in the middle. CDR3 residues: CASSDRVGYTF. CDR3 coding DNA: TGTGCCAGCAGTGACAGGGTTGGCTACACCTTC.

This clone was seen just once. The CDR3 spells CASSVTGGAATGELFF. CDR3 DNA sequence: TGCGCCAGCAGCGTTACAGGGGGCGCAGCAACTGGGGAGCTGTTTTTT. This chain uses TRBV5-1 with TRBJ2-2; 9 bases map to TRBD1. CDR1 is SGHRS and CDR2 is YFSETQ in the germline V gene. The CDR3 is made up of 16 amino acids. The V gene end was trimmed by 4 bases and the J gene end by 8 bases; junction bases not matched to a gene: 12.

V gene TRBV7-3 combines with J gene TRBJ1-1; D is ambiguous. Germline loops: CDR1 SGHTA, CDR2 FQGTGA. Trimming pared 4 bases from V and 5 bases from J, leaving 11 bases between. This CDR3 region has 13 residues. The CDR3 DNA follows: TGTGCCAGCAGCTGGGCGGGTGGGACTGAAGCTTTCTTT. It codes for CASSWAGGTEAFF. Based on the CDR3 plus reference TRBV7-3 and TRBJ1-1, the full variable domain is GAGVSQTPSNKVTEKGKYVELRCDPISGHTALYWYRQSLGQGPEFLIYFQGTGAADDSGLPNDRFFAVRPEGSVSTLKIQRTERGDSAVYLCASSWAGGTEAFFGQGTRLTVV.